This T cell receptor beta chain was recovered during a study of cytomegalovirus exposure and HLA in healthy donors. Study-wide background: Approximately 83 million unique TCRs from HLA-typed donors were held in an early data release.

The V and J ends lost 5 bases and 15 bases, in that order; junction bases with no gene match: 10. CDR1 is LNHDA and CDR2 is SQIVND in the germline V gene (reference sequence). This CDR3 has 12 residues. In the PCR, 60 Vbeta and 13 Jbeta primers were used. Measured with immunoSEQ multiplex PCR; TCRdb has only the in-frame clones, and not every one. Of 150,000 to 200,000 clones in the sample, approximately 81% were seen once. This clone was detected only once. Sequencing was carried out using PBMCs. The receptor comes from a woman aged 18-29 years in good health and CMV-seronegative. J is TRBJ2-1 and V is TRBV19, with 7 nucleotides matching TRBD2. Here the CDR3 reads CASSSERGWLFF. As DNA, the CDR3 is TGTGCCAGTAGTTCGGAGCGGGGTTGGCTGTTCTTC. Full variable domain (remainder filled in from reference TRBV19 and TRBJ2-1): DGGITQSPKYLFRKEGQNVTLSCEQNLNHDAMYWYRQDPGQGLRLIYYSQIVNDFQKGDIAEGYSVSREKKESFPLTVTSAQKNPTAFYLCASSSERGWLFFGPGTRLTVL.